These 30 T cell receptor beta chains were sequenced from one sample in a study of CD8 T cells in ankylosing spondylitis (dated by TCRdb to about 2017). No antigen has been assigned to these receptors. Library method: 5' RACE. This sample was sequenced with an Illumina HiSeq 2500. TCRdb ran its own pipeline on the public reads, namely fastp trimming at Q25 and MiXCR clone calling, and kept in-frame beta chains. Rows with one shared CDR3 protein collapse into an entry with the most common genes and DNA. In all, the sample holds roughly 90,000 distinct CDR3 sequences, and around 8.3% of those were seen once. Jointly, the top ten make up about 31% of the sample. What the work shows at the level of the full study, not this receptor alone: Blood from ankylosing spondylitis patients appeared to be characterized by a TCR beta motif made up of several highly homologous amino acid variants.

The specimen was blood, either unsorted or a sorted T cell fraction (not recorded which). Source of these receptors: a male donor with ankylosing spondylitis.

J is TRBJ1-5 and V is TRBV13; the D gene is possibly TRBD1 (5 bases). Trimming took off 5 bases at V and 0 bases at J, with 11 bases between the two ends. In germline, CDR1 is PRHDT, CDR2 FYEKMQ (reference sequence). The CDR3 loop spans 15 amino acids. CDR3 protein: CASSQGLTSNQPQHF. The CDR3 coding sequence is TGTGCCAGCAGCCAGGGACTGACTAGCAATCAGCCCCAGCATTTT.

This clonotype was recorded a few times. V gene TRBV24-1 combines with J gene TRBJ1-1; D gene ambiguous. Trimming took 5 bases from V and 1 from J, leaving 7 bases between them. This CDR3 has 13 residues. Germline values: CDR1 KGHDR, CDR2 SFDVKD. The CDR3 protein is CATSGWGNTEAFF. CDR3 in DNA: TGTGCCACCAGTGGCTGGGGGAACACTGAAGCTTTCTTT.

This clonotype was observed a handful of times. The chain links TRBV27 to TRBJ2-7, with D possibly TRBD1 on 5 matching bases. Trimming cost V 5 bases and J 6 bases, with 20 bases left between them. The germline V gene has CDR1 MNHEY and CDR2 SMNVEV (reference sequence). The CDR3 loop spans 15 amino acids. The CDR3 spells CASSPSANPGPEQYF. The CDR3 region has the DNA TGTGCCAGCAGTCCTTCGGCAAACCCAGGGCCCGAGCAGTACTTC.

The chain combines TRBV5-1 with TRBJ2-7; unclear D gene. The CDR3 runs to 13 residues. V lost 6 bases, J lost 0 bases, and 10 bases lay in between. Germline V gene data show CDR1 as SGHRS and CDR2 as YFSETQ. The CDR3 nucleotides read TGCGCCAGCACCGGTGGCAACTCCTACGAGCAGTACTTC. Residues: CASTGGNSYEQYF.

This clonotype was seen ten or more times. This rearrangement joins TRBV7-9 to TRBJ2-7, with D perhaps matching TRBD1 (5 bases). From germline, CDR1 is SEHNR and CDR2 FQNEAQ (reference sequence). CDR3 length equals 15 residues. Trimming cost V 5 bases and J 3 bases, with 17 bases left between them. CDR3 nucleotides: TGTGCCAGCAGCGGTTGGGCAGGGTACTTCTACGAGCAGTACGTC. The encoded protein is CASSGWAGYFYEQYV.

This clonotype was found a few times. The V and J genes are TRBV4-2 and TRBJ2-5; D is uncertain. The CDR3 consists of 13 residues. CDR1 and CDR2 (germline): LGHNA, YNFKEQ. V shed 2 bases and J shed 5 bases, with 9 bases lying between them. DNA of the CDR3: TGTGCCAGCAGCCAATCCTCTGAGGAGACCCAGTACTTC. This translates into CASSQSSEETQYF.

The chain is built from TRBV2 and TRBJ2-1; D not resolved. The CDR3 covers 17 residues. In germline, CDR1 is SNHLY, CDR2 FYNNEI. V lost 2 bases and J lost 8, with 22 bases in between. The CDR3 spells CASSELLQSENGDEQFF. The DNA of the CDR3 is TGTGCCAGCAGTGAATTGTTACAGAGTGAAAACGGCGATGAGCAGTTCTTC.

The chain carries TRBV5-6 and TRBJ1-5; D uncertain. The germline V gene encodes CDR1 SGHDT and CDR2 YYEEEE. V was cut by 2 bases and J by 1 base, with 10 bases left in between. This CDR3 is 15 amino acids long. Here the CDR3 DNA reads TGTGCCAGCAGCTTAATGGGCAGGAGCAATCAGCCCCAGCATTTT. Residues: CASSLMGRSNQPQHF. The full variable domain, its missing parts supplied by reference TRBV5-6 and TRBJ1-5, is DAGVTQSPTHLIKTRGQQVTLRCSPKSGHDTVSWYQQALGQGPQFIFQYYEEEERQRGNFPDRFSGHQFPNYSSELNVNALLLGDSALYLCASSLMGRSNQPQHFGDGTRLSIL.

This clonotype was counted only a few times. The genes are TRBV3-1 and TRBJ2-7; 9 bases match TRBD2. V dropped 4 bases and J dropped 4; count of bases not matched to a gene: 8. The CDR3 has 15 residues. Germline V lookup: CDR1 LGHDT, CDR2 YNNKEL (reference sequence). For the CDR3, the DNA is TGTGCCAGCAGCCCAGGGCTAGCGGGAACTTACGAGCAGTACTTC. Amino acid sequence: CASSPGLAGTYEQYF.

This clonotype was picked up many times. The gene calls are TRBV11-2 and TRBJ2-4, with D perhaps TRBD2 (6 bases). Germline V gives CDR1 SGHAT, CDR2 FQNNGV. V gave up 7 bases and J gave up 9 bases, with 19 bases separating them. The CDR3 totals 14 residues. The CDR3 bases are TGTGCCAGCATAATGGTGGAGGGAGCGGGCATTCAGTACTTC. It translates to CASIMVEGAGIQYF. The full variable domain, with the rest looked up from reference TRBV11-2 and TRBJ2-4, is EAGVAQSPRYKIIEKRQSVAFWCNPISGHATLYWYQQILGQGPKLLIQFQNNGVVDDSQLPKDRFSAERLKGVDSTLKIQPAKLEDSAVYLCASIMVEGAGIQYFGAGTRLSVL.

This clonotype was detected ten times or more. V is TRBV27 and J is TRBJ1-2; D call uncertain. CDR3 length equals 17 residues. In germline, CDR1 is MNHEY, CDR2 SMNVEV (reference sequence). The ends were cut back, 2 bases at V and 4 bases at J, with 20 bases in the middle. CDR3 in amino acids: CASSLSSAATLIYGYTF. CDR3 sequence (DNA): TGTGCCAGCAGTTTAAGTTCGGCAGCAACTCTTATCTATGGCTACACCTTC.

This clonotype showed up just a few times. This sequence joins TRBV20-1 and TRBJ1-1; 8 bases fit TRBD1. V dropped 8 bases and J dropped 3; count of bases not matched to a gene: 8. Germline loops: CDR1 DFQATT, CDR2 SNEGSKA (reference sequence). CDR3 length equals 13 residues. The CDR3 sequence: CSPTGAADTEAFF. CDR3 coding DNA: TGCAGTCCGACAGGGGCGGCGGACACTGAAGCTTTCTTT.

This clonotype was detected many times. CDR3 residues: CSATTGGRTDTQYF. The CDR3 bases are TGCAGTGCCACGACAGGGGGCCGCACAGATACGCAGTATTTT. V gene TRBV20-1 combines with J gene TRBJ2-3; 10 bases are a match to TRBD1. Germline CDR1 is DFQATT and CDR2 is SNEGSKA (reference sequence). This CDR3 is 14 amino acids long. J lost 1 base, V lost 6 bases, and 4 bases had no gene match.

The chain recombines TRBV6-2 or TRBV6-3 with TRBJ2-1, with D perhaps matching TRBD2 (5 bases). CDR1 is MNHEY, CDR2 SVGEGT, per germline. V shed 0 bases and J shed 8 bases, with 11 bases lying between them. This CDR3 comprises 14 residues. The CDR3 is CASSYSGAAYEQFF. DNA for the CDR3: TGTGCCAGCAGTTACTCGGGAGCGGCCTATGAGCAGTTCTTC.

Only a few counts were recorded for this clonotype. The chain is built from TRBV7-2 and TRBJ2-3, with TRBD1 matching over 8 bases. From germline, CDR1 is SGHTA and CDR2 FQGNSA. The V gene end was trimmed by 5 bases and the J gene end by 5 bases; junction bases not matched to a gene: 9. CDR3 length: 15 residues. CDR3 loop: CASSAWTGWGDTQYF. The CDR3 region has the DNA TGTGCCAGCAGCGCGTGGACAGGGTGGGGAGATACGCAGTATTTT.

This clonotype turned up a few times. This chain joins TRBV12-3 or TRBV12-4 and TRBJ1-2; D is uncertain. V lost 4 bases and J lost 5, with 17 bases in between. There are 15 residues in the CDR3. The CDR3, as DNA: TGTGCCAGCAGTTCAGTCCCGGGCATAGGGTATGGCTACACCTTC. Translating it yields CASSSVPGIGYGYTF.

The chain combines TRBV29-1 with TRBJ2-1; no definite D call. This CDR3 region has 11 residues. The V end was cut by 3 bases, the J end by 6 bases, with 6 bases between. Germline CDR1 SQVTM, CDR2 ANQGSEA. CDR3 nucleotides: TGCAGCGTTGACATAAGCAATGAGCAGTTCTTC. Translating it yields CSVDISNEQFF.

In its sample, this clonotype was seen many times. The rearrangement joins TRBV12-3 or TRBV12-4 to TRBJ1-1; TRBD1 agrees at 7 bases. The CDR3 runs to 11 residues. The J segment lost 8 bases and the V segment lost 5 bases, leaving 2 bases of the junction unmatched. The CDR3 nucleotides read TGTGCCAGCAGTACAGGGGACGAAGCTTTCTTT. Protein sequence: CASSTGDEAFF.

The sample holds many counts of this clonotype. The chain carries TRBV7-9 and TRBJ2-7; D not certain. V lost 2 bases, J lost 7 bases, and 9 bases lay in between. CDR1 and CDR2 from the germline V gene are SEHNR and FQNEAQ (reference sequence). This CDR3 has 12 residues. CDR3 amino acids: CASSLLLREQYF. CDR3 sequence (DNA): TGTGCCAGCAGCTTACTACTCCGGGAGCAGTACTTC.

In this sample, this clonotype turned up many times. The V call is TRBV4-1, the J call TRBJ2-1; 8 bases are a match to TRBD1. The trim removed 0 bases at V and 7 bases at J, leaving 2 bases unmatched. Germline lookup yields CDR1 MGHRA and CDR2 YSYEKL. The CDR3 consists of 14 residues. The CDR3 loop is CASSQDRGRNEQFF. DNA for the CDR3: TGCGCCAGCAGCCAAGACAGGGGGCGAAATGAGCAGTTCTTC.

This clonotype occurred a few times. The rearrangement joins TRBV27 to TRBJ2-5; D is perhaps TRBD2 (6 bases). CDR1 is MNHEY and CDR2 is SMNVEV in the germline V gene (reference sequence). V was shortened by 5 bases and J by 4 bases, with 14 bases between the two germline ends. This CDR3 has 14 residues. The CDR3 DNA reads TGTGCCAGCAGTCTGGGCGGGGTCTCAGAGACCCAGTACTTC. Translating it yields CASSLGGVSETQYF.

This clonotype has only a few counts. V and J are TRBV28 and TRBJ1-1; no reliable D call. Trimming shortened V by 8 bases and J by 8 bases, and 3 bases separated the two germline ends. CDR1 is MDHEN and CDR2 is SYDVKM in the germline V gene. The CDR3 contains 8 residues. DNA of the CDR3: TGTGCCAGCCAGGAAGCTTTCTTT. As protein: CASQEAFF.

This clonotype occurred a few times. V gene TRBV13 combines with J gene TRBJ2-7; possible D gene TRBD2, 5 bases. This CDR3 is 12 amino acids long. The V gene lost 5 bases and the J gene lost 6 bases, with 11 bases spanning the gap. The germline CDR1 and CDR2 sequences are PRHDT and FYEKMQ (reference sequence). The CDR3 loop is CASSPAAGEQYF. The CDR3 bases are TGTGCCAGCAGCCCAGCGGCGGGCGAGCAGTACTTC.

The J gene is TRBJ1-1, the V gene TRBV13; no firm D call. The CDR3 length is 12 residues. V was pared by 11 bases and J by 2 bases, with 12 bases between. Germline V gives CDR1 PRHDT, CDR2 FYEKMQ (reference sequence). CDR3 sequence: CACTDGNTEAFF. The CDR3 DNA sequence: TGTGCCTGCACAGACGGTAACACTGAAGCTTTCTTT.

This sequence joins TRBV20-1 and TRBJ2-1; D tentatively fits TRBD1 or TRBD2 (5 bases each). Trimming left V 0 bases short and J 0 bases short, with 12 bases between. This CDR3 is 16 amino acids long. Germline V gene data show CDR1 as DFQATT and CDR2 as SNEGSKA (reference sequence). The CDR3 sequence is CSARDPLDSSYNEQFF. In DNA form, the CDR3 reads TGCAGTGCTAGAGATCCACTAGACAGCTCCTACAATGAGCAGTTCTTC.

This clonotype was detected ten times or more. J is TRBJ2-5 and V is TRBV12-3 or TRBV12-4; D is possibly TRBD2 (6 bases). V dropped 4 bases and J dropped 5 bases, with 20 bases sitting between them. The CDR3 is 16 residues long. CDR3 DNA: TGTGCCAGCAGTTATAGGGAGGTGGCCAATGGGGAGACCCAGTACTTC. Its protein product is CASSYREVANGETQYF.

This clonotype has more than one count but fewer than ten. The chain joins TRBV19 to TRBJ1-1; D remains unclear. With 1 base removed from V and 2 bases from J, the gap between germline ends came to 8 bases. Germline CDR1 LNHDA, CDR2 SQIVND (reference sequence). The CDR3 is 14 residues long. The DNA for the CDR3 is TGTGCCAGTAGTATAGGGGCAGGCAACACTGAAGCTTTCTTT. The encoded protein is CASSIGAGNTEAFF.

This clonotype was seen a handful of times. V and J are TRBV14 and TRBJ2-7, with D hard to call. Germline assignment: CDR1 SGHDN and CDR2 FVKESK. There are 14 residues in the CDR3. Between the trimmed V and J ends, which lost 3 bases and 6 bases, there was a span of 15 bases. The CDR3 DNA is TGTGCCAGCAGCCACTCCTGGAGTGCGACCGAGCAGTACGTC. Protein product: CASSHSWSATEQYV.

Ten or more counts support this clonotype. V is TRBV20-1 and J is TRBJ2-1; 9 bases agree with TRBD2. CDR1 DFQATT and CDR2 SNEGSKA come from the germline V gene (reference sequence). V lost 0 bases, J lost 4 bases, and 7 bases stayed unmatched. The CDR3 loop spans 16 amino acids. The CDR3: CSARDPLAGAYNEQFF. The CDR3 bases are TGCAGTGCTAGAGATCCACTAGCGGGCGCATACAATGAGCAGTTCTTC.

This clonotype was counted ten times or more. This chain links TRBV27 with TRBJ2-1; no definite D call. Germline V gene lookup returns CDR1 MNHEY and CDR2 SMNVEV (reference sequence). V shed 5 bases and J shed 4 bases, with 3 bases lying between them. The CDR3 loop spans 11 amino acids. The CDR3 is CASSVYNEQFF. The CDR3 nucleotides read TGTGCCAGCAGTGTGTACAATGAGCAGTTCTTC.